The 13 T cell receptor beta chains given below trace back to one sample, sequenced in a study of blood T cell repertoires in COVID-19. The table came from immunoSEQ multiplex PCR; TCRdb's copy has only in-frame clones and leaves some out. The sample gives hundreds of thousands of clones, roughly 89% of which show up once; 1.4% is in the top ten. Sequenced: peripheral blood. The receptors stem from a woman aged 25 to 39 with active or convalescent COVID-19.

For the CDR3, the DNA is TGTGCCAGCAGCTTGGGAAGGGGTAAGGAGCCCCAGCATTTT. Translating gives CASSLGRGKEPQHF. This chain uses TRBV5-6 with TRBJ1-5; the D gene is possibly TRBD1 (5 bases). Germline V gene data show CDR1 as SGHDT and CDR2 as YYEEEE. The CDR3 sequence is 14 residues long. V lost 0 bases to trimming and J lost 8 bases, with 12 bases between them. The whole variable domain, filled in from reference TRBV5-6 and TRBJ1-5, reads DAGVTQSPTHLIKTRGQQVTLRCSPKSGHDTVSWYQQALGQGPQFIFQYYEEEERQRGNFPDRFSGHQFPNYSSELNVNALLLGDSALYLCASSLGRGKEPQHFGDGTRLSIL.

The CDR3 here is CASSDGVGQGLTDTQYF. The CDR3 nucleotides are TGTGCCAGCAGTGATGGGGTGGGACAGGGCCTCACAGATACGCAGTATTTT. The chain recombines TRBV6-1 with TRBJ2-3, with 9 bases fitting TRBD1. The CDR3 extends over 17 amino acids. Losses at the gene ends were 3 bases for V and 2 bases for J; bases not matched to a gene: 9. Germline CDR1 and CDR2: MNHNS and SASEGT.

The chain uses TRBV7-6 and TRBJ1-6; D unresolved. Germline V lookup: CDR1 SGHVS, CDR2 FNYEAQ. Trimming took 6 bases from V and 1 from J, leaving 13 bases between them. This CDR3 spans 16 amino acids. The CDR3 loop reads CASSPDRRSYNSPLHF. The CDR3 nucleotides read TGTGCCAGCAGTCCGGATCGGCGGTCCTATAATTCACCCCTCCACTTT.

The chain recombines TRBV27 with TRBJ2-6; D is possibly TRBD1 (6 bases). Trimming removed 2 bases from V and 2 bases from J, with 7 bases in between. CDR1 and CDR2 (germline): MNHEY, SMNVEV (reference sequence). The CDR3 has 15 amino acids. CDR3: CASSLEGAGANVLTF. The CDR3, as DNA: TGTGCCAGCAGTTTAGAGGGGGCTGGGGCCAACGTCCTGACTTTC.

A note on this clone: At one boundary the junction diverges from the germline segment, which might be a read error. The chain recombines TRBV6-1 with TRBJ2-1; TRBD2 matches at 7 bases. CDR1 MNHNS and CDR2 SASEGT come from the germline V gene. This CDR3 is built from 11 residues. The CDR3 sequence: CASREGLVRFF. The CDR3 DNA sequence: TGTGCCAGCAGGGAAGGACTAGTTCGGTTCTTC.

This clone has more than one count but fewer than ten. CDR3: CASSPGRQNTEAFF. The DNA of the CDR3 is TGTGCCAGCTCACCAGGGCGTCAGAACACTGAAGCTTTCTTT. This sequence joins TRBV18 and TRBJ1-1; no clear D. The CDR3 extends over 14 amino acids. V was trimmed by 2 bases and J by 1 base, leaving 8 bases between them. Germline V gene sequence: CDR1 KGHSH, CDR2 LQKENI.

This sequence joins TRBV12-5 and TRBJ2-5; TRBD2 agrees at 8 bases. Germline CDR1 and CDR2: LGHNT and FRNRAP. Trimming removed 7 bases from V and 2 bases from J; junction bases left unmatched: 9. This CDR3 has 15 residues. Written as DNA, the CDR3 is TGTGCTAGTGCCCCCCAGGCGGGGGGTCAAGAGACCCAGTACTTC. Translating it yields CASAPQAGGQETQYF.

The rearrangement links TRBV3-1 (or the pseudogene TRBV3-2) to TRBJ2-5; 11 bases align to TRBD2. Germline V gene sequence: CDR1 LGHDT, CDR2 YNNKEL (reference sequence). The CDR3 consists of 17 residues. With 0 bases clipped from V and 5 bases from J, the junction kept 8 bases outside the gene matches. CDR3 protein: CASSQDRTSGGLETQYF. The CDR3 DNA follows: TGTGCCAGCAGCCAAGATCGCACTAGCGGGGGTCTGGAGACCCAGTACTTC.

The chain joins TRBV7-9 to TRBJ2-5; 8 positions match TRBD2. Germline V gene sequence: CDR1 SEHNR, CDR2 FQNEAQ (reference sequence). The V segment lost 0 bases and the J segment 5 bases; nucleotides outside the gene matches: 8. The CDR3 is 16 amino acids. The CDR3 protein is CASSLAPSGLVETQYF. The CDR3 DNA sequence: TGTGCCAGCAGCTTAGCACCTAGCGGGTTGGTGGAGACCCAGTACTTC. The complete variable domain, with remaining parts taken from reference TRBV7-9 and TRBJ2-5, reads DTGVSQNPRHKITKRGQNVTFRCDPISEHNRLYWYRQTLGQGPEFLTYFQNEAQLEKSRLLSDRFSAERPKGSFSTLEIQRTEQGDSAMYLCASSLAPSGLVETQYFGPGTRLLVL.

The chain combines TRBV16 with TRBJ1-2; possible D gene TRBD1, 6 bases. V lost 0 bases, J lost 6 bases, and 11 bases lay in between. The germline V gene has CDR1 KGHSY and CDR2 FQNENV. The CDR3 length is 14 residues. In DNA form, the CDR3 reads TGTGCCAGCAGCCAATCGGGGACAAGGGATGGCTACACCTTC. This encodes CASSQSGTRDGYTF.

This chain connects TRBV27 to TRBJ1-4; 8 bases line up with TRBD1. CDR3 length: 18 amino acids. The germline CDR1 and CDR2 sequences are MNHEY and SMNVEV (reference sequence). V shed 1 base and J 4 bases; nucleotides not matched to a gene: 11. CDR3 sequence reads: CASSLWTPGQGGNEKLFF. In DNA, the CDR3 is TGTGCCAGCAGTTTATGGACTCCAGGACAGGGCGGTAATGAAAAACTGTTTTTT.

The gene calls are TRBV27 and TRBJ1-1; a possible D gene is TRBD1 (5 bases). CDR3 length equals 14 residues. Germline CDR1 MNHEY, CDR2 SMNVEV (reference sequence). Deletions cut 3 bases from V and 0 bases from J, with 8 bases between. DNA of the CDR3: TGTGCCAGCAGTTTTGACAGCCTGAACACTGAAGCTTTCTTT. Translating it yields CASSFDSLNTEAFF.

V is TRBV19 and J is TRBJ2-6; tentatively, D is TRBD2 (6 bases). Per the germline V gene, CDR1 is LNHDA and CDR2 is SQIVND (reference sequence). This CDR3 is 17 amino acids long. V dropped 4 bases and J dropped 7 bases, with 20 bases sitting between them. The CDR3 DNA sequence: TGTGCCAGTAGTACTTCCCTAACCGGGACTTCCGCCAACGTCCTGACTTTC. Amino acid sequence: CASSTSLTGTSANVLTF.